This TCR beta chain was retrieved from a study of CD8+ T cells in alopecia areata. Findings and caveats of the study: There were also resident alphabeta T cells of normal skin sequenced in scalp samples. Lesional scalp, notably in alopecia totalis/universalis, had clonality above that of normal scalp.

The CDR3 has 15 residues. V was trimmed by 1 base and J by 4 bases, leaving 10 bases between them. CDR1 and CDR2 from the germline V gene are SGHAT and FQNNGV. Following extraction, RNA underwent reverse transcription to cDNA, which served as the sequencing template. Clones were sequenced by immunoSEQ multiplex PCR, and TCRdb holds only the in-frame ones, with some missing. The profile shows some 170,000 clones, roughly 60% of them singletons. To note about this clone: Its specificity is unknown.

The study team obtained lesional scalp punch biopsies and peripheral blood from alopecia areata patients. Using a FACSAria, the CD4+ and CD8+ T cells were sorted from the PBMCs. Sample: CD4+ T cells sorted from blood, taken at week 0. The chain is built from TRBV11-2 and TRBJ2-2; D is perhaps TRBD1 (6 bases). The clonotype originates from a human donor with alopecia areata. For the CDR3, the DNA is TGTGCCAGCAGCTTAGGCTGGGGGCCCACCGGGGAGCTGTTTTTT. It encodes CASSLGWGPTGELFF.